The rows below give T cell receptor beta chains drawn from one sample of a study of blood T cell repertoires in COVID-19. The assay was immunoSEQ multiplex PCR, and TCRdb's table has in-frame clones only and misses some. The sample has over 300,000 clones, more than 70% seen once. The sequencing sample was made of peripheral blood. Receptors originate from a woman between 45 and 65 years old with acute or convalescent COVID-19. Both conserved end residues are trimmed from each CDR3.

TRBJ2-3,TRBV7-2,ASSLGQGTDTQY
TRBJ1-5,TRBV29-1,SVGSGRGQPQH
TRBJ2-1,TRBV5-6,ASSFRPVSYNEQF
TRBJ1-1,TRBV27,ASSFPGMTEAF
TRBJ2-1,TRBV3-1/TRBV3-2,ASSQDWGGEQF
TRBJ1-2,TRBV6-1,ASSDAIRGFGRNYGYT
TRBJ1-2,TRBV29-1,SVLRDRGAGGYGYT
TRBJ2-2,TRBV7-3,ASSPAGGANTGELF
TRBJ2-2,TRBV5-1,ASGGTSGITGELF
TRBJ1-2,TRBV28,ASSGGNANYGYT
TRBJ1-2,TRBV7-9,ASSLLQGANYGYT
TRBJ2-3,TRBV18,ASSRTRDFPPRPGTDTQY
TRBJ1-1,TRBV4-1,ASSQAQGPGTEAF
TRBJ2-1,TRBV9,ASSKRPHSGLNEQF
TRBJ1-5,TRBV5-1,ASSLDGRQGSAVVQH
TRBJ1-1,TRBV7-6,ASSLTTGVNTEAF
TRBJ1-5,TRBV25-1,ASSEGQQHNQPQH
TRBJ2-5,TRBV15,ATSRDKGQGALETQY
TRBJ2-5,TRBV18,ASSDRDKIKETQY
TRBJ2-7,TRBV18,ASSHRTSGSIEQY
TRBJ2-5,TRBV11-2,ASSFGDQETQY
TRBJ1-5,TRBV19,ASTPRGMWSNQPQH
TRBJ1-1,TRBV7-3,ASSVGDSGAGAF
TRBJ1-2,TRBV12-3/TRBV12-4,ASSLGQVGYT
TRBJ1-5,TRBV19,ASSIRNYQPQH
TRBJ1-2,TRBV27,ASAWGGHAPT
TRBJ2-7,TRBV5-3,ARSLEQEFHEQY
TRBJ1-1,TRBV30,AWSRTGNTEAF
TRBJ1-6,TRBV28,PSSFWDRGCSPLH
TRBJ2-7,TRBV4-3,ASSQVLWPLAEAVRQY
TRBJ2-1,TRBV6-5,ASSSNYGDEQF
TRBJ2-1,TRBV7-3,ASSLTEPVSYNEQF
TRBJ2-5,TRBV4-1,ASSHANSDREETQY
TRBJ1-1,TRBV19,ASSMQDTEAF
TRBJ2-3,TRBV5-1,ASSRGASGTDTQY
TRBJ2-7,TRBV5-1,ASSLWTGLPYEQY
TRBJ2-7,TRBV11-1,ASSPGRGGPTYEQY
TRBJ2-7,TRBV30,AWGVMGRTYEQY
TRBJ2-4,TRBV10-2,ASSQYLAGVLLAKNIQY
TRBJ1-2,TRBV6-5,ASSARDIGGYGYT
TRBJ2-7,TRBV19,ATTGHTYEQY
TRBJ2-3,TRBV25-1,ASSKRLAGSTDTQY
TRBJ2-7,TRBV5-4,ASSLKVGQLRPPYEQY
TRBJ2-1,TRBV7-7,ASSSDWGDEQF
TRBJ1-5,TRBV4-2,ASSQDLRGSNQPQH
TRBJ2-7,TRBV11-2,ASSLGGQDEQY
TRBJ2-7,TRBV11-1,ASSPTFYEQY
TRBJ2-7,TRBV30,AWDLRRGGSYEQY
TRBJ2-5,TRBV7-2,ASSWTSAETQY
TRBJ2-1,TRBV7-8,ASSLRGLESGTRSDEQF
TRBJ2-2,TRBV20-1,SASGAGVPGELF
TRBJ2-7,TRBV28,ASSLRGSGLRQY
TRBJ1-4,TRBV5-8,ASPMRGWDEKLF
TRBJ1-5,TRBV28,ASRNGQGNNQPQH
TRBJ1-1,TRBV7-9,ASSPGTANTEAF
TRBJ2-7,TRBV7-9,ASSLLRGRAGEQY
TRBJ2-3,TRBV29-1,SVATSGTTDTQY
TRBJ2-6,TRBV5-4,ASSSQGAAGANVLT
TRBJ2-7,TRBV12-5,ASGFGGSYEQY